Below are 26 T cell receptor beta chains sequenced from a single sample in a study of graft-versus-host responses after intestinal transplantation. These receptors are not linked to any known antigen. Clones were read by immunoSEQ multiplex PCR, and TCRdb kept only the in-frame ones, dropping some. Found here are some 110,000 clones, around 92% of them singletons; the top ten hold more than 0.9%. The sample was unstimulated CD8+ T cells sorted from spleen or lymph node cells, taken before transplant. These TCRs come from a human donor who was the organ donor for an intestinal transplant.

The J gene is TRBJ2-1, the V gene TRBV19; D perhaps matches TRBD1 (6 bases). The germline gives CDR1 LNHDA, CDR2 SQIVND (reference sequence). V lost 4 bases, J lost 6 bases, and 10 bases lay in between. This CDR3 has 13 residues. This chain's CDR3 is CASSRGQTNEQFF. The CDR3 DNA is TGTGCCAGTAGTAGAGGACAGACCAATGAGCAGTTCTTC.

The chain is built from TRBV7-9 and TRBJ1-4, with D perhaps matching TRBD1 (5 bases). This CDR3 is 14 amino acids long. Germline-derived CDR1 and CDR2 are SEHNR and FQNEAQ (reference sequence). V lost 3 bases to trimming and J lost 8 bases, with 13 bases between them. The CDR3 sequence is CASSFEGREEKLFF. DNA of the CDR3: TGTGCCAGCAGCTTCGAGGGGAGAGAAGAAAAACTGTTTTTT.

The chain recombines TRBV19 with TRBJ2-7; 11 bases are shared with TRBD2. Germline-derived CDR1 and CDR2 are LNHDA and SQIVND (reference sequence). The length of the CDR3 is 16 residues. V was pared by 7 bases and J by 2 bases, with 10 bases of the junction left unmatched. The DNA of the CDR3 is TGTGCCAGTATGCAAAATAGCGGGAGGGGGGCCTACGAGCAGTACTTC. Protein sequence: CASMQNSGRGAYEQYF.

J is TRBJ1-2 and V is TRBV7-9; D is undetermined. The CDR3 contains 13 residues. V lost 3 bases and J 4 bases, leaving 9 bases between the germline ends. The V gene's germline CDR1 is SEHNR and CDR2 FQNEAQ (reference sequence). CDR3 DNA: TGTGCCAGCAGCTTTCGCCACCTCTATGGCTACACCTTC. Its protein is CASSFRHLYGYTF.

The CDR3: CASSTTGGSADTQYF. The DNA for the CDR3 is TGTGCCAGTAGTACCACCGGAGGCTCGGCAGATACGCAGTATTTT. The V call is TRBV19, the J call TRBJ2-3; tentative D call: TRBD2 (5 bases). Deletions cut 4 bases from V and 4 bases from J, with 15 bases between. CDR3 length: 15 amino acids. Germline CDR1 is LNHDA and CDR2 is SQIVND (reference sequence). Full variable domain (remainder filled in from reference TRBV19 and TRBJ2-3): DGGITQSPKYLFRKEGQNVTLSCEQNLNHDAMYWYRQDPGQGLRLIYYSQIVNDFQKGDIAEGYSVSREKKESFPLTVTSAQKNPTAFYLCASSTTGGSADTQYFGPGTRLTVL.

This clone has a single count. V is TRBV30 and J is TRBJ1-1; 7 positions match TRBD1. V shed 2 bases, J shed 7 bases, and the junction held 10 bases outside the gene matches. The CDR3 has 14 residues. In germline, CDR1 is GTSNPN, CDR2 SVGIG (reference sequence). In nucleotides, the CDR3 is TGTGCCTGGAGTTTAACAGGGGAACGGGATGAAGCTTTCTTT. This gives the protein CAWSLTGERDEAFF.

The CDR3 DNA is TGTGCCAGCAGCGTAGCTTTGAACACCGGGGAGCTGTTTTTT. Its protein product is CASSVALNTGELFF. The rearrangement joins TRBV9 to TRBJ2-2; D not certain. Trimming stripped 0 bases from V and 1 base from J, with 4 bases between. The germline CDR1 and CDR2 sequences are SGDLS and YYNGEE. The CDR3 extends over 14 amino acids.

CDR3 protein: CASSLILAGAYNEQFF. Here the CDR3 DNA reads TGTGCCAGCAGTTTAATCCTAGCGGGAGCCTACAATGAGCAGTTCTTC. This chain links TRBV28 with TRBJ2-1; 10 positions agree with TRBD2. The CDR3 extends over 16 amino acids. V gave up 2 bases and J gave up 2 bases; unmatched junction bases: 3. Germline V gives CDR1 MDHEN, CDR2 SYDVKM. Drawing the rest from reference TRBV28 and TRBJ2-1, the complete variable domain is DVKVTQSSRYLVKRTGEKVFLECVQDMDHENMFWYRQDPGLGLRLIYFSYDVKMKEKGDIPEGYSVSREKKERFSLILESASTNQTSMYLCASSLILAGAYNEQFFGPGTRLTVL.

This rearrangement joins TRBV7-9 to TRBJ1-1; D remains unclear. V gave up 5 bases and J gave up 5 bases, with 9 bases separating them. The CDR3 runs 12 residues. Germline V gene sequence: CDR1 SEHNR, CDR2 FQNEAQ (reference sequence). Written as DNA, the CDR3 is TGTGCCAGCAGCACCGGGCGGACTGAAGCTTTCTTT. It encodes CASSTGRTEAFF.

In this sample, this clone turned up a few times. Different DNA sequences within this sample yield the same CDR3. This chain joins TRBV19 and TRBJ2-7; TRBD1 matches 9 bases. CDR3 length: 14 amino acids. The germline V gene encodes CDR1 LNHDA and CDR2 SQIVND (reference sequence). V lost 5 bases to trimming and J lost 2 bases; unmatched junction nucleotides: 4. CDR3 loop: CASSPGTGTYEQYF. The DNA for the CDR3 is TGTGCCAGTAGTCCCGGGACAGGGACCTACGAGCAGTACTTC.

The rearrangement uses TRBV2 and TRBJ2-2, with a tentative D call TRBD2 (6 bases). CDR1 SNHLY and CDR2 FYNNEI come from the germline V gene. V lost 2 bases, J lost 6 bases, and 10 bases lay in between. This CDR3 has 14 residues. The CDR3 DNA follows: TGTGCCAGCAGTGAATCTGGGGGGTCCGGGGAGCTGTTTTTT. Its protein is CASSESGGSGELFF.

The rearrangement links TRBV5-1 to TRBJ1-1; D is ambiguous. Deletions cut 1 base from V and 3 bases from J, with 13 bases between. CDR3 length equals 15 residues. Germline loops: CDR1 SGHRS, CDR2 YFSETQ. Here the CDR3 reads CASSLHRWSDTEAFF. CDR3 DNA sequence: TGCGCCAGCAGCTTGCATCGATGGTCGGACACTGAAGCTTTCTTT.

The genes are TRBV7-2 and TRBJ2-3; 7 bases match TRBD2. Germline values: CDR1 SGHTA, CDR2 FQGNSA. The CDR3 runs 15 residues. V shed 4 bases, J shed 2 bases, and the junction held 6 bases outside the gene matches. CDR3 protein: CASSSGTKYTDTQYF. CDR3 coding DNA: TGTGCCAGCAGCTCCGGGACTAAGTACACAGATACGCAGTATTTT.

This chain links TRBV5-1 with TRBJ2-5, with unresolved D. Germline values: CDR1 SGHRS, CDR2 YFSETQ. V lost 3 bases to trimming and J lost 14 bases, with 8 bases between them. The CDR3 has 9 amino acids. In nucleotides, the CDR3 is TGCGCCAGCAGCTCACTACTCTACTTC. Residues: CASSSLLYF.

The V and J genes are TRBV30 and TRBJ1-2; a weak D match, TRBD1 (6 bases). The CDR3 consists of 13 residues. V was cut by 2 bases and J by 8 bases, with 15 bases left in between. Germline V gene data show CDR1 as GTSNPN and CDR2 as SVGIG (reference sequence). CDR3 coding DNA: TGTGCCTGGAGTACCGGGGGGCGATGGGGCTACACCTTC. Translating it yields CAWSTGGRWGYTF.

CDR3 sequence reads: CASSSSGAEGETQYF. The CDR3 DNA reads TGTGCCAGCAGCTCTAGCGGAGCGGAGGGTGAGACCCAGTACTTC. The rearrangement uses TRBV11-2 and TRBJ2-5; 7 nucleotides agree with TRBD2. The CDR3 extends over 15 amino acids. V trimming: 4 bases; J trimming: 5 bases; junction bases outside the gene matches: 10. The V gene's germline CDR1 is SGHAT and CDR2 FQNNGV.

The rearrangement joins TRBV5-4 to TRBJ1-1; D gene unclear. CDR3 length: 16 residues. The germline V gene encodes CDR1 SGHNT and CDR2 YYREEE (reference sequence). Trimming left V 0 bases short and J 6 bases short, with 18 bases between. CDR3: CASSLAPGPPDPEAFF. CDR3 bases: TGTGCCAGCAGCTTGGCTCCCGGGCCCCCGGATCCTGAAGCTTTCTTT. Complete variable domain (other parts from reference TRBV5-4 and TRBJ1-1): ETGVTQSPTHLIKTRGQQVTLRCSSQSGHNTVSWYQQALGQGPQFIFQYYREEENGRGNFPPRFSGLQFPNYSSELNVNALELDDSALYLCASSLAPGPPDPEAFFGQGTRLTVV.

The chain is built from TRBV6-5 and TRBJ2-2; TRBD2 aligns across 7 bases. This CDR3 is built from 15 residues. CDR1 is MNHEY and CDR2 is SVGAGI in the germline V gene. The J segment lost 3 bases and the V segment lost 2 bases, leaving 3 bases of the junction unmatched. The CDR3 protein is CASSYAGAYTGELFF. The CDR3 nucleotides read TGTGCCAGCAGTTACGCGGGAGCCTACACCGGGGAGCTGTTTTTT.

The V call is TRBV15, the J call TRBJ2-1; maybe TRBD2 (6 bases). Germline loops: CDR1 LNHNV, CDR2 YYDKDF (reference sequence). The CDR3 is made up of 16 amino acids. Trimming pared 0 bases from V and 1 base from J, leaving 10 bases between. The CDR3 coding sequence is TGTGCCACCAGCAGAGATACGGGAGAGTCCTACAATGAGCAGTTCTTC. Encoded protein: CATSRDTGESYNEQFF.

The chain has TRBV7-9 and TRBJ2-1, with 8 positions matching TRBD2. Germline loops: CDR1 SEHNR, CDR2 FQNEAQ (reference sequence). The CDR3 sequence is 17 residues long. Unmatched junction bases numbered 10, after V lost 5 bases and J lost 1 base. CDR3 sequence: CASSPPGGRSSYNEQFF. CDR3 coding DNA: TGTGCCAGCAGCCCCCCAGGCGGGAGGTCATCCTACAATGAGCAGTTCTTC.

The chain has TRBV10-1 and TRBJ1-1; TRBD1 is a possible D gene (5 bases). The CDR3 contains 14 residues. Germline V gene data show CDR1 as WNHNN and CDR2 as SYGVQD (reference sequence). V gave up 8 bases and J gave up 0 bases, with 13 bases separating them. The chain's CDR3 is CASSRDVMNTEAFF. The DNA of the CDR3 is TGCGCCAGCTCCCGGGACGTCATGAACACTGAAGCTTTCTTT.

This chain links TRBV4-3 with TRBJ2-7; 8 nucleotides align to TRBD2. V lost 4 bases, J lost 6 bases, and 8 bases stayed unmatched. This CDR3 has 14 residues. The germline CDR1 and CDR2 sequences are LGHNA and YSLEER. The CDR3 DNA follows: TGCGCCAGCAGCCCCCGGACTAGCTTTGGCGAGCAGTACTTC. It codes for CASSPRTSFGEQYF.

The genes are TRBV30 and TRBJ2-1; D remains ambiguous. Trimming stripped 2 bases from V and 0 bases from J, with 5 bases between. Germline lookup yields CDR1 GTSNPN and CDR2 SVGIG (reference sequence). The CDR3 is 13 amino acids. DNA for the CDR3: TGTGCCTGGAGTCCTAGCTCCTACAATGAGCAGTTCTTC. It is translated as CAWSPSSYNEQFF.

The rearrangement uses TRBV9 and TRBJ2-1, with D possibly being TRBD2 (7 bases). Germline CDR1 and CDR2: SGDLS and YYNGEE. This CDR3 is built from 15 residues. V lost 4 bases to trimming and J lost 3 bases, with 14 bases between them. The CDR3 coding sequence is TGTGCCAGCAGCCCGGGGGCGGGAGACTACAATGAGCAGTTCTTC. Translating it yields CASSPGAGDYNEQFF.

The chain employs TRBV6-1 and TRBJ2-3; 8 bases are a match to TRBD2. The germline V gene encodes CDR1 MNHNS and CDR2 SASEGT. The V and J ends lost 4 bases and 0 bases, in that order; junction bases with no gene match: 6. This CDR3 comprises 16 residues. The CDR3 reads CASSARLAPSTDTQYF. CDR3 nucleotides: TGTGCCAGCAGTGCCAGACTAGCGCCTAGCACAGATACGCAGTATTTT.

The rearrangement uses TRBV2 and TRBJ2-1; 10 bases line up with TRBD2. Germline V gene data show CDR1 as SNHLY and CDR2 as FYNNEI. V lost 3 bases and J lost 11; bases outside the gene matches: 25. There are 20 residues in the CDR3. Written as DNA, the CDR3 is TGTGCCAGCAGTGACTCGCCGACGGAGGAAGCGGGAGGGCCAATGGGAAAGCAGTTCTTC. Residues: CASSDSPTEEAGGPMGKQFF.